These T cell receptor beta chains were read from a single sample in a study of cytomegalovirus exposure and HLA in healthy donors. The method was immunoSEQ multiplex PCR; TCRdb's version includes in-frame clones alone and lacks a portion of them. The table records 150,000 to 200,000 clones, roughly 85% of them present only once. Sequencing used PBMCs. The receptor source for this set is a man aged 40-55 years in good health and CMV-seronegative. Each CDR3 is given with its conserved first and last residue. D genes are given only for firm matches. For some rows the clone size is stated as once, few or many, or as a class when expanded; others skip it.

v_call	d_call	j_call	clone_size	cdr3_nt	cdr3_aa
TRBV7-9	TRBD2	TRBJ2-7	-	TGTGCCAGCAGCAAGCGGGGGCCTGCCTACGAGCAGTACTTC	CASSKRGPAYEQYF
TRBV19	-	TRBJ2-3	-	TGTGCCAGTCCAAAAGACCCCCGGGACTGTAACAGCACAGATACGCAGTATTTT	CASPKDPRDCNSTDTQYF
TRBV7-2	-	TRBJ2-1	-	TGTGCCAGCAGGCCCGAGGTGGGCTCCTACAATGAGCAGTTCTTC	CASRPEVGSYNEQFF
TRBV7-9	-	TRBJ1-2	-	TGTTCCAGCAGCCATGCCCGGACAGCGCTTTCCTATGGCTACACCTTC	CSSSHARTALSYGYTF
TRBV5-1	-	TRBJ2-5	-	TGCGCCAGCAGCTTGGAGTTGGAGGCAACTGCCCCCCAGTACTTC	CASSLELEATAPQYF
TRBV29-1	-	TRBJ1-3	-	TGCAGCGTTGTCCTTGCAGGGTCTATAAACACCATATATTTT	CSVVLAGSINTIYF
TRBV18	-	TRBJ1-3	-	TGTGCCAGCTCACCACCTGTTACGGGGGTTGGAAACACCATATATTTT	CASSPPVTGVGNTIYF
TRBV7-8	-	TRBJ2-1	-	TGTGCCAGCAGCTTATTTTATAGGCGGGGACCCCTAGGGAATGAGCAGTTCTTC	CASSLFYRRGPLGNEQFF
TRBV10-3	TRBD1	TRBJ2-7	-	TGTGCCTCGAGACAGGGCGATATCGACGAGCAGTACTTC	CASRQGDIDEQYF
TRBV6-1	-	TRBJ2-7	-	TGTGCCAGCAGGGGAGGGGGATCCTACGAGCAGTACTTC	CASRGGGSYEQYF
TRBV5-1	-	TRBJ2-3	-	TGCGCCAGCAGCTTGGATCAGGCAGATACGCAGTATTTT	CASSLDQADTQYF
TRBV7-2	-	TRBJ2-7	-	TGTGCCAGCGGCCGCGGGCCGGCTTCCTACGAGCAGTACTTC	CASGRGPASYEQYF
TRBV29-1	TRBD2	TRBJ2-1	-	TGCAGCGTCGCGCTTGGGACTAGGAATGAGCAGTTCTTC	CSVALGTRNEQFF
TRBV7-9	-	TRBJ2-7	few	TGTGCCAGCAGCCCGCCTACCTACGAGCAGTACTTC	CASSPPTYEQYF
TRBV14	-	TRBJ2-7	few	TGTGCCAGCAGCCAAATCCCCTACGAGCAGTACTTC	CASSQIPYEQYF
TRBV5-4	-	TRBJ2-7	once	TGTGCCAGCAGCTTGGAGGCAGGGTCCCACGAGCAGTACTTC	CASSLEAGSHEQYF
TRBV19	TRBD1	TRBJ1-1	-	TGTGCCAGTAGTATGGCCCGGGACAGGGGGCGATTAGGTTGGGAAGCTTTCTTT	CASSMARDRGRLGWEAFF
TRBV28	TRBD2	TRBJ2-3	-	TGTGCCAGCAGTTTATCCCCCCAGGGGCTAGCGGGGGAAGATACGCAGTATTTT	CASSLSPQGLAGEDTQYF
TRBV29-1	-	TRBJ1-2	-	TGCAGCGTTGAAAAAAAGCCAGGAGGCTATGGCTACACCTTC	CSVEKKPGGYGYTF
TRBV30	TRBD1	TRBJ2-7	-	TGTGCCTGGAGTGTTTCATGGACAGGGGGCTCCTACGAGCAGTACTTC	CAWSVSWTGGSYEQYF
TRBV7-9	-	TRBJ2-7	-	TGTGCCAGCAGCTTCTTCTACGAGCAGTACTTC	CASSFFYEQYF
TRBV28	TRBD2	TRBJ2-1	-	TGTGCCAGCAGTTTCCCTATCGGGACTAGCGGTCACAATGAGCAGTTCTTC	CASSFPIGTSGHNEQFF
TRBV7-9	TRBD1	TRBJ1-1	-	TGTGCCAGCAGCCGGGACAGGGGGGACACTGAAGCTTTCTTT	CASSRDRGDTEAFF
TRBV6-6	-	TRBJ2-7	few	TGTGCCAGCAGTTACTCGCCTCGCGGGCCCCCCTACGAGCAGTACTTC	CASSYSPRGPPYEQYF
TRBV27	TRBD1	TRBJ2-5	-	TGTGCCAGCAGTTTAGGACAGGGAGAGCCCCAGTACTTC	CASSLGQGEPQYF
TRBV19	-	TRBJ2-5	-	TGTGCCAGTAGTATGGGATTGGCGGAGGGGGCGCGGAAGACCCAGTACTTC	CASSMGLAEGARKTQYF
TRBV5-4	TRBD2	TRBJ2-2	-	TGTGCCAGCAGCCTGGGACTAGCGGGGTCCACCGGGGAGCTGTTTTTT	CASSLGLAGSTGELFF
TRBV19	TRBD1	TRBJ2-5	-	TGTGCCAGTAGTATCACAGGGGTTCAAGAGACCCAGTACTTC	CASSITGVQETQYF
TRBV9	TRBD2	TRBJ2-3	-	TGTGCCAGCAGCCCCCGGACTAGCGGGGGACTTCGCACAGATACGCAGTATTTT	CASSPRTSGGLRTDTQYF
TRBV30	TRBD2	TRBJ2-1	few	TGTGCCTGGACTAGCGGGATCGGGTTCTCGCGCTACAATGAGCAGTTCTTC	CAWTSGIGFSRYNEQFF
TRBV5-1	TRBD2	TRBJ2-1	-	TGCGCCAGCAGCGGAGGACTAGCGGGAGGCAATGAGCAGTTCTTC	CASSGGLAGGNEQFF
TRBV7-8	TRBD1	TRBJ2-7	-	TGTGCCAGCAGCAGGCAGACAGGGGGCTACGAGCAGTACTTC	CASSRQTGGYEQYF
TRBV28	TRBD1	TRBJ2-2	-	TGTGCCAGCACCTCCGGGACAGGGGTCACCGGGGAGCTGTTTTTT	CASTSGTGVTGELFF
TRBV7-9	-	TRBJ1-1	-	TGTTCCAGCAGCTTGGCTGACAGTGAAGCTTTCTTT	CSSSLADSEAFF
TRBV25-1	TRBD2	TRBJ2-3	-	TGTGCCAGCAGTGCACCGGGACTAGCGGAAAGTGCGGGAACGGAGTATTTT	CASSAPGLAESAGTEYF
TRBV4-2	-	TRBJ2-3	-	TGTGCCAGCAGCCAAGAAGTGGGTTGGACTCCAACAGATACGCAGTATTTT	CASSQEVGWTPTDTQYF